Shown below are 22 T cell receptor beta chains from a single sample sequenced in a study of low-dose radiotherapy and immunotherapy resistance in tumors. The sample's time point: after trial treatment. Treatment meaning: LDRT plus nivolumab, ipilimumab, low-dose cyclophosphamide and aspirin (RACIN trial). Primers targeting TRAV and TRBV primed first-strand cDNA, covering alpha and beta chains. The authors ran around 22 PCR cycles to amplify TCRs with a constant-region primer and V-primer adapter. TCRdb passed the reads through MiXCR, listing each CDR3 protein once. The sample carries approximately 84,000 distinct CDR3 sequences, around 17% recorded once. Sequences were derived from PBMCs, sampled after low-dose radiotherapy plus immunotherapy. The receptors shown here come from a male donor with prostate cancer.

This clonotype was recorded at least ten times. This chain joins TRBV28 and TRBJ2-7; possible D gene TRBD2, 5 bases. CDR1 and CDR2 from the germline V gene are MDHEN and SYDVKM. The V gene lost 11 bases and the J gene lost 0 bases, with 14 bases spanning the gap. The CDR3 has 13 residues. CDR3: CAGKAETSYEQYF. As DNA, the CDR3 is TGTGCCGGAAAAGCGGAGACCTCCTACGAGCAGTACTTC.

The CDR3 reads CASKDSGTGATNEKLFF. Here the CDR3 DNA reads TGTGCCAGCAAAGATTCCGGGACAGGGGCAACTAATGAAAAACTGTTTTTT. This chain connects TRBV13 to TRBJ1-4; TRBD1 agrees at 10 bases. V lost 7 bases to trimming and J lost 0 bases; unmatched junction nucleotides: 8. The CDR3 runs to 17 residues. Germline V lookup: CDR1 PRHDT, CDR2 FYEKMQ (reference sequence).

This clonotype was counted at least ten times. The chain has TRBV6-1 and TRBJ2-7; D may correspond to TRBD1 or TRBD2 (6 bases each). The CDR3 spans 13 residues. Germline V CDR1 and CDR2: MNHNS, SASEGT. Trimming left V 10 bases short and J 2 bases short, with 15 bases between. CDR3 nucleotides: TGTGCCACCAGAGGGGGGCAAACCTACGAGCAGTACTTC. Residues: CATRGGQTYEQYF.

As to this clonotype: A much larger clone lies a single base off, so this may be a read error. V and J are TRBV27 and TRBJ2-1, with D hard to call. The CDR3 runs to 13 residues. Trimming removed 6 bases at V and 12 bases at J, with 18 bases between. Looked up from germline, CDR1 is MNHEY and CDR2 is SMNVEV (reference sequence). For the CDR3, the DNA is TGTGCCAGCAGCCCTATCCACAGTTCAGCGCAGTTCTTC. This sequence encodes CASSPIHSSAQFF.

There are many counts of this clonotype. The chain links TRBV3-1 to TRBJ2-5, with D perhaps TRBD2 (6 bases). CDR3 size: 13 residues. V was shortened by 6 bases and J by 5 bases, with 13 bases between the two germline ends. The germline gives CDR1 LGHDT, CDR2 YNNKEL (reference sequence). The CDR3 DNA sequence: TGTGCCAGCAGGGGAGGATCATCGGAGACCCAGTACTTC. Translation gives CASRGGSSETQYF.

This clonotype was counted at least ten times. This chain links TRBV28 with TRBJ1-5; D gene uncertain. Germline V lookup: CDR1 MDHEN, CDR2 SYDVKM. V lost 6 bases and J lost 3, with 12 bases in between. The CDR3 sequence is 14 residues long. CDR3 coding DNA: TGTGCCAGCAGCACTTCCACGGTCAATCAGCCCCAGCATTTT. Translation gives CASSTSTVNQPQHF.

This clonotype appeared many times. The chain links TRBV20-1 to TRBJ2-3, with TRBD2 matching over 9 bases. CDR1 and CDR2 from the germline V gene are DFQATT and SNEGSKA (reference sequence). The CDR3 runs 16 residues. The V and J ends lost 2 bases and 4 bases, in that order; junction bases with no gene match: 10. The CDR3 nucleotides are TGCAGTGCTAGACCTCTGGTAGCGGGAGTGGCAGATACGCAGTATTTT. Translating it yields CSARPLVAGVADTQYF.

This clonotype was seen only a few times. The V gene is TRBV6-5, the J gene TRBJ2-7; 13 nucleotides match TRBD2. The junction had 7 bases not matched to a gene; V was cut back by 5 bases and J by 6 bases. CDR1 is MNHEY and CDR2 is SVGAGI in the germline V gene. The CDR3 contains 15 residues. CDR3 sequence reads: CASSNTGLAGVEQYF. The CDR3 DNA reads TGTGCCAGCAGTAACACTGGACTAGCGGGAGTCGAGCAGTACTTC.

This clonotype was counted at least ten times. V is TRBV28 and J is TRBJ2-7; 8 bases are a match to TRBD2. Germline CDR1 and CDR2: MDHEN and SYDVKM. There are 14 residues in the CDR3. Unmatched junction bases numbered 8, after V lost 5 bases and J lost 5 bases. The CDR3 here is CASSPGGSSNEQYF. CDR3 sequence (DNA): TGTGCCAGCAGTCCGGGGGGGTCGAGCAACGAGCAGTACTTC.

A word on this clonotype: A single base is all that separates this from a far larger clone, so a read error is likely. This rearrangement joins TRBV5-5 to TRBJ2-1; 7 bases fit TRBD2. With 1 base clipped from V and 10 bases from J, the junction kept 14 bases outside the gene matches. CDR1 is SGHKS and CDR2 is YYEKEE in the germline V gene (reference sequence). This CDR3 has 16 residues. CDR3 sequence (DNA): TGTGCCAGCAGCTTGACCCTAGCGGAAGCCAGCTACGAGCAGTTCTTC. It specifies CASSLTLAEASYEQFF.

This clonotype was observed many times. The V gene is TRBV28, the J gene TRBJ2-3, with 11 bases fitting TRBD1. CDR1 MDHEN and CDR2 SYDVKM come from the germline V gene. The J segment lost 7 bases and the V segment lost 6 bases, leaving 9 bases of the junction unmatched. The CDR3 totals 15 residues. CDR3 in DNA: TGTGCCAGCAGATCGCCGGGACAGGGGGGGAATACGCAGTATTTT. Encoded protein: CASRSPGQGGNTQYF.

The rearrangement links TRBV27 to TRBJ2-5, with TRBD1 matching over 10 bases. The CDR3 extends over 15 amino acids. V trimming: 6 bases; J trimming: 7 bases; junction bases outside the gene matches: 11. CDR1 is MNHEY and CDR2 is SMNVEV in the germline V gene (reference sequence). The CDR3 DNA reads as TGTGCCAGCAGACGGACAGGGGGGGAACTCTGGACCCAGTACTTC. It codes for CASRRTGGELWTQYF.

In this sample, this clonotype turned up many times. The V and J genes are TRBV7-2 and TRBJ2-3; D is ambiguous. Germline V gene sequence: CDR1 SGHTA, CDR2 FQGNSA. The length of the CDR3 is 14 residues. Trimming took off 0 bases at V and 0 bases at J, with 4 bases between the two ends. The CDR3 loop reads CASSLASSTDTQYF. CDR3 in DNA: TGTGCCAGCAGCTTAGCTAGCAGCACAGATACGCAGTATTTT.

This clonotype was seen ten or more times. This chain joins TRBV5-1 and TRBJ2-1; possible D gene TRBD1, 6 bases. The V gene's germline CDR1 is SGHRS and CDR2 YFSETQ. The V and J ends lost 5 bases and 0 bases respectively, with 15 bases between them. CDR3 length: 16 amino acids. For the CDR3, the DNA is TGCGCCAGCAGAGTAAATCAGGGGAGCTCCTACAATGAGCAGTTCTTC. Amino acid sequence: CASRVNQGSSYNEQFF.

This clonotype has just one count. V gene TRBV5-1 combines with J gene TRBJ1-1, with 7 bases aligning to TRBD1. J lost 5 bases, V lost 4 bases, and 11 bases had no gene match. Germline V gives CDR1 SGHRS, CDR2 YFSETQ. The CDR3 is made up of 15 amino acids. In DNA, the CDR3 is TGCGCCAGCAGCACCGGGACAGCAGCTAAAACTGAAGCTTTCTTT. It translates to CASSTGTAAKTEAFF.

The genes are TRBV9 and TRBJ2-7; TRBD2 might be the D (5 bases). The CDR3 extends over 13 amino acids. Germline V gene lookup returns CDR1 SGDLS and CDR2 YYNGEE. Trimming removed 0 bases from V and 5 bases from J, with 9 bases in between. The DNA for the CDR3 is TGTGCCAGCAGCGTAGGCGGGCGCGACGAGCAGTACTTC. This codes for CASSVGGRDEQYF.

This clonotype showed up just once. A read error is likely here: a far larger clone is one base away. V usage is TRBV28 and J usage is TRBJ2-1, with D unresolved. From germline, CDR1 is MDHEN and CDR2 SYDVKM. The V and J ends lost 2 bases and 10 bases respectively, with 12 bases between them. The CDR3 spans 13 residues. CDR3: CASSLNALYEQFF. CDR3 bases: TGTGCCAGCAGTTTAAACGCGCTCTACGAGCAGTTCTTC. Using reference TRBV28 and TRBJ2-1 for the parts outside the CDR3, the full variable domain is DVKVTQSSRYLVKRTGEKVFLECVQDMDHENMFWYRQDPGLGLRLIYFSYDVKMKEKGDIPEGYSVSREKKERFSLILESASTNQTSMYLCASSLNALYEQFFGPGTRLTVL.

This clonotype was recorded at least ten times. V is TRBV6-5 and J is TRBJ2-1; D is possibly TRBD1 (5 bases). With 3 bases removed from V and 4 bases from J, the gap between germline ends came to 13 bases. The CDR3 runs to 15 residues. Germline V gives CDR1 MNHEY, CDR2 SVGAGI. DNA of the CDR3: TGTGCCAGCAGTTATAGGGGTCTCGGATACAATGAGCAGTTCTTC. Translated, it gives CASSYRGLGYNEQFF.

J is TRBJ1-5 and V is TRBV20-1; no firm D call. The CDR3 is 13 amino acids. Germline assignment: CDR1 DFQATT and CDR2 SNEGSKA (reference sequence). V was clipped by 3 bases and J by 3 bases, with 9 bases between them. In nucleotides, the CDR3 is TGCAGTGCTAGCGACGGACTCAATCAGCCCCAGCATTTT. Translation: CSASDGLNQPQHF.

This clonotype was seen ten or more times. This chain connects TRBV11-2 to TRBJ2-5; D is undetermined. This CDR3 is 15 amino acids long. The ends were cut back, 4 bases at V and 2 bases at J, with 14 bases in the middle. The V gene's germline CDR1 is SGHAT and CDR2 FQNNGV. Here the CDR3 reads CASSSPKGFQETQYF. CDR3 nucleotide sequence: TGTGCCAGCAGCTCCCCTAAAGGATTTCAAGAGACCCAGTACTTC.

Only a few counts were recorded for this clonotype. The V gene is TRBV29-1, the J gene TRBJ1-4; tentatively, D is TRBD1 (5 bases). The CDR3 has 12 amino acids. In germline, CDR1 is SQVTM, CDR2 ANQGSEA. V lost 6 bases to trimming and J lost 6 bases, with 11 bases between them. The CDR3 here is CSVGRKDEKLFF. The DNA of the CDR3 is TGCAGCGTGGGACGAAAGGATGAAAAACTGTTTTTT.

This clonotype showed up many times. The chain has TRBV5-5 and TRBJ1-6, with 7 bases identical to TRBD1. After removal of 4 bases from V and 7 bases from J, the junction contained 8 bases not matched to a gene. CDR3 length: 15 amino acids. Germline CDR1 SGHKS, CDR2 YYEKEE (reference sequence). As DNA, the CDR3 is TGTGCCAGCAGCATGAGGGGGCCGGAAAATTCACCCCTCCACTTT. Its protein product is CASSMRGPENSPLHF.